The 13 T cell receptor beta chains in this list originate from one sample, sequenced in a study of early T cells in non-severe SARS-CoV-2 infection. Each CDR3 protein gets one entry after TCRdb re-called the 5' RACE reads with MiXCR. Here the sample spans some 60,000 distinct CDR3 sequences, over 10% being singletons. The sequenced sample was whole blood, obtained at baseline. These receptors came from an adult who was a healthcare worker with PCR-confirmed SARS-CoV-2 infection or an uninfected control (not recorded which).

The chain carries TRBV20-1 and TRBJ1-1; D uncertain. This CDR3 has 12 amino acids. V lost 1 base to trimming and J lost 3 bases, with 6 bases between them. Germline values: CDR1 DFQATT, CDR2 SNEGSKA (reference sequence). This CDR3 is CSARAGYTEAFF. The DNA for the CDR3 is TGCAGTGCTAGAGCGGGGTACACTGAAGCTTTCTTT.

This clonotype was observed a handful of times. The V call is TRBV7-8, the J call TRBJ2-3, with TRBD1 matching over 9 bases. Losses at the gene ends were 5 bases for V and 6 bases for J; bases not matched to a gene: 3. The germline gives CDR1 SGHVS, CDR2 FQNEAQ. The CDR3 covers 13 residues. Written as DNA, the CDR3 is TGTGCCAGCAGCCACAGGGGGCCGGATACGCAGTATTTT. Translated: CASSHRGPDTQYF.

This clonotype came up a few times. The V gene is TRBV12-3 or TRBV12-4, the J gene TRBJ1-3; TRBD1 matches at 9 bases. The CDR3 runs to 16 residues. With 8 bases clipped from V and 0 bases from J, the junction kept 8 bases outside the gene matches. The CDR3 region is CASRGTGQLSGNTIYF. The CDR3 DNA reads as TGTGCCAGCCGCGGGACAGGGCAACTCTCTGGAAACACCATATATTTT.

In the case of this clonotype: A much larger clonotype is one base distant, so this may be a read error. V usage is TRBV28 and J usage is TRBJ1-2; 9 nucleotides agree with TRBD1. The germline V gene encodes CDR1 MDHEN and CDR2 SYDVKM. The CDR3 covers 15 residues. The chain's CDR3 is CGSSFGDRDWYGYTF. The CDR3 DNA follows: TGTGGCAGCAGTTTTGGGGACAGGGACTGGTATGGCTACACCTTC.

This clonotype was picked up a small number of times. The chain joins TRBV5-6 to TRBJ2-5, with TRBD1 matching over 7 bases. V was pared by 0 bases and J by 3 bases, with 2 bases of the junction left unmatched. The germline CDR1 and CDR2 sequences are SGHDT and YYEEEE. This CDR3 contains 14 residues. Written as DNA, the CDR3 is TGTGCCAGCAGCTTGGCCGGGACAGAAGAGACCCAGTACTTC. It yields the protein CASSLAGTEETQYF.

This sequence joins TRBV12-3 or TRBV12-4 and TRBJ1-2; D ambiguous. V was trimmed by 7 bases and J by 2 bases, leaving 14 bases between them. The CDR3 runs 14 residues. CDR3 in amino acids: CASTLNGENYGYTF. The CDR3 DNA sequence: TGTGCCAGCACCCTAAATGGGGAAAACTATGGCTACACCTTC.

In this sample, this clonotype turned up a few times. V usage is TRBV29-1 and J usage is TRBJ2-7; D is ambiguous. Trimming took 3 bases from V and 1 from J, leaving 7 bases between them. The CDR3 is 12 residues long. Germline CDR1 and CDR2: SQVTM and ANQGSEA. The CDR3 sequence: CSVDVGSYEQYF. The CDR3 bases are TGCAGCGTTGACGTAGGATCCTACGAGCAGTACTTC.

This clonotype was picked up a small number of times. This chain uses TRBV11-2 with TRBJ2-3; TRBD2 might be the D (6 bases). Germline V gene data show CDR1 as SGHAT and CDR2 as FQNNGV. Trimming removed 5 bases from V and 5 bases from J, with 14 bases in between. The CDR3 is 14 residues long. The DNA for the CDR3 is TGTGCCAGCAGCCCAGGGACTCGCCGAGATACGCAGTATTTT. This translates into CASSPGTRRDTQYF.

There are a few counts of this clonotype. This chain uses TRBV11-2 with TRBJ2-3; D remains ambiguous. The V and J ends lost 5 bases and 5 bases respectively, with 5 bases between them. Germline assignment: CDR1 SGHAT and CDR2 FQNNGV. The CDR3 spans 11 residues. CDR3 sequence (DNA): TGTGCCAGCAGCATTAGAGATACGCAGTATTTT. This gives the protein CASSIRDTQYF.

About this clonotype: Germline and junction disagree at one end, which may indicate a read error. Written as DNA, the CDR3 is TGTGCCAGCAGCGTGCGACTAGCGGGTAGCACAGATTCGCAGTATTTT. Amino acid sequence: CASSVRLAGSTDSQYF. This chain joins TRBV7-2 and TRBJ2-3; TRBD2 matches at 10 bases. Looked up from germline, CDR1 is SGHTA and CDR2 is FQGNSA. The CDR3 has 16 amino acids. Supplemented by reference TRBV7-2 and TRBJ2-3, the full variable domain reads GAGVSQSPSNKVTEKGKDVELRCDPISGHTALYWYRQSLGQGLEFLIYFQGNSAPDKSGLPSDRFSAERTGGSVSTLTIQRTQQEDSAVYLCASSVRLAGSTDSQYFGPGTRLTVL.

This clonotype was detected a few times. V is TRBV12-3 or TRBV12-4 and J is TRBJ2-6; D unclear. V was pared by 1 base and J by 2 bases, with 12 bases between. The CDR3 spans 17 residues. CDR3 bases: TGTGCCAGCAGTTTAGGAGGCAGTTCCCCTGGGGCCAACGTCCTGACTTTC. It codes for CASSLGGSSPGANVLTF.

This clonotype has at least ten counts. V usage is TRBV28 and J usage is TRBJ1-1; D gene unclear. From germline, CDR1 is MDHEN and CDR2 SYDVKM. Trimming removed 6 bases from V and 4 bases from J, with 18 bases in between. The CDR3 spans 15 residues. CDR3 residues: CASSLAPREVTEAFF. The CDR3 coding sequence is TGTGCCAGCAGCCTGGCTCCTAGGGAAGTCACTGAAGCTTTCTTT.

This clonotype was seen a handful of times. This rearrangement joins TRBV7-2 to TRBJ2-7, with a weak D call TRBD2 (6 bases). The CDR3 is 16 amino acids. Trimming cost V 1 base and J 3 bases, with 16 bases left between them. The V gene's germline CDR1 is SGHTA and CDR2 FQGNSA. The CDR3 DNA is TGTGCCAGCAGCTTAGGGGGCGGGATCGCCCACTACGAGCAGTACTTC. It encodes CASSLGGGIAHYEQYF.